The T cell receptor beta chain under discussion was sequenced for a study of shared clonotypes between healthy human individuals. Measured with immunoSEQ multiplex PCR; TCRdb has only the in-frame clones, and not every one. The sample lists about 2.5 million clones; 92% were seen once. The V end was cut by 9 bases, the J end by 5 bases, with 16 bases between. CDR1 is MRHNA and CDR2 is SNTAGT in the germline V gene. The CDR3 spans 13 residues. What was sequenced was naive CD4+ T cells from PBMCs. Subset in this sample: CD45RA+ positively selected. The chain links TRBV6-4 to TRBJ1-2; no definite D call. This sequence originates from a man aged 18 to 35 in good health. Some clones in this sample may be carry-over from other donors' samples. The CDR3 protein is CASQTKLWYGYTF. The CDR3 region has the DNA TGTGCCAGTCAAACAAAGTTATGGTATGGCTACACCTTC.